This T cell receptor (beta chain) came from a study of monozygotic twins with inflammatory bowel disease (dated by TCRdb to about 2019). Some background on the complete study: The complete study included 28 monozygotic twin pairs: 19 IBD-discordant Danish pairs and nine German pairs, of which four were IBD-concordant and five were IBD-discordant. Each individual had, on average, about 151 000 unique TCRalpha sequences and 181 000 unique TCRbeta sequences available for analysis. Disease-associated traits were sought mainly through comparisons between IBD patients and their genetically identical healthy co-twins within discordant pairs.

The CDR3 covers 16 residues, taking in both the cysteine and the phenylalanine. No nucleotide data were recorded. Library preparation employed 5' RACE. Each TCR library was prepared from about 4,000 ng of total RNA. For each sample, cDNA synthesis was carried out in eight separate reactions using SMARTScribe reverse transcriptase. During cDNA synthesis, template switching was used to introduce unique molecular identifiers that contained a 6-nucleotide sample barcode. Two nested PCRs of approximately 16 and 10 cycles amplified the TCRalpha and TCRbeta cDNA, and bead purification followed each PCR. Before amplification, the cDNA was both treated with uracil DNA-glycosylase and purified with the QIAquick PCR purification kit. The second PCR added Illumina TruSeq-compatible adapters along with sample-specific barcodes. TapeStation and Qubit were used to check library quality and concentration, and around 4.5 ng of each library went into the pool. Sequencing of the pooled libraries was done on an Illumina HiSeq2500 single-index Rapid Run using custom sequencing primers and 2 x 100 bp reads. The original methods were these. MiGEC version 1.2.6 was used for UMI-based consensus assembly, which corrected PCR and sequencing errors. MiXCR version 2.1.1 was used for V(D)J alignment, clonotype assembly and CDR3 extraction. Gene usage, clonotype sharing and MAIT/NKT TCR abundance were normalised by analysing the top 1000, 10 000 and 20 000 clonotypes per sample. After downsampling to 27 000 UMIs, diversity was calculated as the inverse Simpson index using the vegan R package. Paired Mann-Whitney U tests were applied to discordant twin pairs, and Benjamini-Hochberg correction was used for multiple testing. TCRdb reprocessed the reads; each CDR3 protein sequence makes one entry, and DNA is unavailable. TCRdb's processing, not the authors', yielded these V and J calls. The data table for this sample lists fewer than 550,000 distinct CDR3 sequences. Clones ranked in the top ten supply 2% to 2.5% of the sample.

Comments on this clonotype: Its antigen has not been determined.

What the work shows at the level of the full study, not this receptor alone: Fewer clonotypes were shared with other individuals by IBD patients than by healthy twins, most markedly in patients showing signs of disease activity. Because patients received different immunosuppressive treatments, the repertoires may have picked up extra background noise and variability between individuals. A decrease in TCRbeta repertoire diversity, as measured by inverse Simpson index, was observed in IBD patients compared with their healthy co-twins. Distinction between different T cell subtypes could not be achieved in the analysis. The results gave no support for a single strong signal or clonotype linked to IBD. No difference in repertoire similarity was observed between concordant and discordant twins, possibly owing to limited statistical power.

From each donor, a roughly 2.7 ml peripheral blood sample was collected into PAXgene tubes and kept at -80 degrees C. Without T cell sorting, total RNA was isolated from whole blood using the PAXgene blood miRNA kit on an automated QIAcube. Deep TCRalpha and TCRbeta repertoire profiling with unique molecular barcoding was performed on peripheral blood of monozygotic twin pairs concordant or discordant for inflammatory bowel disease. Smoking habits were recorded for all twin pairs, with individuals classified as current, former or never smokers. The receptor's source is a human donor with ulcerative colitis or Crohn's disease, or a healthy co-twin of an affected twin (not recorded which). The receptor chain draws on TRBV12-3 or TRBV12-4 and TRBJ2-1. Sequencing was done on a sample of blood. The CDR3 reads CASREYWGTSYNELFF.